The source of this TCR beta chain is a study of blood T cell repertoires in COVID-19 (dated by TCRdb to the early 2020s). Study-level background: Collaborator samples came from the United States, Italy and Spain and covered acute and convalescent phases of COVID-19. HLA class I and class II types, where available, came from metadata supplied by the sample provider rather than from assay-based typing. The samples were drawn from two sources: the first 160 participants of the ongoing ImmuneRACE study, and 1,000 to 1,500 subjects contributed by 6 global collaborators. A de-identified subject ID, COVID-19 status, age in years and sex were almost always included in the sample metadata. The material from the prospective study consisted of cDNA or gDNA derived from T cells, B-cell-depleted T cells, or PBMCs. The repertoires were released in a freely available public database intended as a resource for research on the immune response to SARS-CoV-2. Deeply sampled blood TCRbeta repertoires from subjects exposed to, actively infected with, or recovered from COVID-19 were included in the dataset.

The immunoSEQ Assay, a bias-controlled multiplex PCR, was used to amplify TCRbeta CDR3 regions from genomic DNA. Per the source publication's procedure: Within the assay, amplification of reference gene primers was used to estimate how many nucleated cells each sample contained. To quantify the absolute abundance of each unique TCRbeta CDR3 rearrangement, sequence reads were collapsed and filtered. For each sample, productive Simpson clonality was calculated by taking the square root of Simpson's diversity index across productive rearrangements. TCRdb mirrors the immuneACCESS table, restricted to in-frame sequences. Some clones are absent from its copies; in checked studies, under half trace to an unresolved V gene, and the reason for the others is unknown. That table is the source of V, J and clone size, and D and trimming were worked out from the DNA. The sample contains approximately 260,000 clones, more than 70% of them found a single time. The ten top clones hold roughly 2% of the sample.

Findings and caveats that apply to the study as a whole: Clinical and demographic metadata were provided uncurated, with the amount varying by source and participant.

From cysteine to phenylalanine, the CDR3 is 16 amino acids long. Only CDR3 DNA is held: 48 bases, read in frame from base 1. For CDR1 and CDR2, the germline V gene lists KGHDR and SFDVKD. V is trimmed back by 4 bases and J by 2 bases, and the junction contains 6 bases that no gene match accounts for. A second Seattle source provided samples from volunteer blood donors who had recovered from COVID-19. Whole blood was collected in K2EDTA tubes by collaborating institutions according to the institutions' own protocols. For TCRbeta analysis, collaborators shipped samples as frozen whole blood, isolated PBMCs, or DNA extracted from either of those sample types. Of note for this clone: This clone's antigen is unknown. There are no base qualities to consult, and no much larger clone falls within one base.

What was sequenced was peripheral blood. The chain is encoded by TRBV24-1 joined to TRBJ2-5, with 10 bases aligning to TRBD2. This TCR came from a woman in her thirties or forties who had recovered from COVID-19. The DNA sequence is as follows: TGTGCCACCAGTGAACCAGAAGCGGGAGGGCAAGAGACCCAGTACTTC. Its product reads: CATSEPEAGGQETQYF.